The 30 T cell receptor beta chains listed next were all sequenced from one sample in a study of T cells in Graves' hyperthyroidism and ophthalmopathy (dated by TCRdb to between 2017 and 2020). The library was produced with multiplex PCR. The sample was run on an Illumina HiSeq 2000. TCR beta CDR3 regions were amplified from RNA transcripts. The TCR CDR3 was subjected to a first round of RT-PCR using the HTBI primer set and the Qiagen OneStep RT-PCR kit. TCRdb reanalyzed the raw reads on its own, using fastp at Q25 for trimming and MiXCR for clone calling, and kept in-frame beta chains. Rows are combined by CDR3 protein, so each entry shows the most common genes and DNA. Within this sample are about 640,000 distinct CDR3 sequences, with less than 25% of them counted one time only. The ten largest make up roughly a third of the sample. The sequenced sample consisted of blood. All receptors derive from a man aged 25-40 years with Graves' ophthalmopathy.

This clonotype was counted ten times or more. CDR3 nucleotide sequence: TGTGCCAGCAGTGAAACAGGGGGCCTGACTGAAGCTTTCTTT. As protein: CASSETGGLTEAFF. The chain combines TRBV6-1 with TRBJ1-1; TRBD1 agrees at 9 bases. Germline V gene lookup returns CDR1 MNHNS and CDR2 SASEGT. With 2 bases clipped from V and 5 bases from J, the junction kept 3 bases outside the gene matches. The CDR3 spans 14 residues.

CDR3 loop: CASSVQGSWAGELFF. CDR3 in DNA: TGTGCCAGCAGTGTACAGGGGTCCTGGGCCGGGGAGCTGTTTTTT. The chain has TRBV28 and TRBJ2-2; 7 bases agree with TRBD1. The germline CDR1 and CDR2 sequences are MDHEN and SYDVKM. The CDR3 sequence is 15 residues long. J gave up 6 bases and V 5 bases, and 9 bases lay outside the gene matches.

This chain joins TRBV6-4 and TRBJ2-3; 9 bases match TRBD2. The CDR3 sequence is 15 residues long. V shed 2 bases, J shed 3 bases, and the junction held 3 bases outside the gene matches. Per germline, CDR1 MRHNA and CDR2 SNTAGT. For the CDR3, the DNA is TGTGCCAGCAGTGACACCCTAGCGGGAACAGATACGCAGTATTTT. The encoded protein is CASSDTLAGTDTQYF.

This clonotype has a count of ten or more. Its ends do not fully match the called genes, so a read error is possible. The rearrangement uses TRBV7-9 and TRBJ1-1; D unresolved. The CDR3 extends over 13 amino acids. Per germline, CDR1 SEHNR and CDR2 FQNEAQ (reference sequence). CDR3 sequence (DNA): TGTGCCAGCGGCTTAGAGGAGTCCACTGAAGCTTTCTTT. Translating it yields CASGLEESTEAFF.

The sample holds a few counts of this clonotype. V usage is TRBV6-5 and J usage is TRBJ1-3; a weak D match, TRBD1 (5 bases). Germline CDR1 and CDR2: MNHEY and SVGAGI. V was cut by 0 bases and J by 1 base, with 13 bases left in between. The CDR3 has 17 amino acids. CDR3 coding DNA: TGTGCCAGCAGTTACTCCCAAGCGGGGGGTTCTGGAAACACCATATATTTT. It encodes CASSYSQAGGSGNTIYF.

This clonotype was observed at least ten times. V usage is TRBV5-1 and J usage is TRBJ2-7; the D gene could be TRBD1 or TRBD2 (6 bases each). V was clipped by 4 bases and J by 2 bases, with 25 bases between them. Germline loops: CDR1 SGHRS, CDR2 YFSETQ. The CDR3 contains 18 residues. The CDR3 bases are TGCGCCAGCAGCAAGGGGGGACTCTTTGATCGCTGGGCCTACGAGCAGTACTTC. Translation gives CASSKGGLFDRWAYEQYF.

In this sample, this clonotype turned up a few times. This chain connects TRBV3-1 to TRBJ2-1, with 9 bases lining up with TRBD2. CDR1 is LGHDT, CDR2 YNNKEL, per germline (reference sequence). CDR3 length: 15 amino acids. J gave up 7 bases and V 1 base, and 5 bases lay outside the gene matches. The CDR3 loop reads CASSQGLAGQNEQFF. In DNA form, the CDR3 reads TGTGCCAGCAGCCAAGGGCTAGCGGGACAAAATGAGCAGTTCTTC.

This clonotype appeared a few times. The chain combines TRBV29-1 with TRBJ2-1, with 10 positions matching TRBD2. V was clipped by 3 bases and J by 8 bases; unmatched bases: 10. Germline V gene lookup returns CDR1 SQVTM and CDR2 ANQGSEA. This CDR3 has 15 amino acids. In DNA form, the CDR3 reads TGCAGCGTTGATATGGTCCTAGCGGGAGATGATGAGCAGTTCTTC. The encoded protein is CSVDMVLAGDDEQFF.

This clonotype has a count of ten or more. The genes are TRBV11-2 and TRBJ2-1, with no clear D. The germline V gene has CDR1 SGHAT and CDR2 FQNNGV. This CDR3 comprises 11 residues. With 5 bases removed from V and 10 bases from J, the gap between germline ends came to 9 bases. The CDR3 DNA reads TGTGCCAGCAGCCTCGACGTGGAGCAGTTCTTC. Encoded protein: CASSLDVEQFF.

This chain's CDR3 is CASSWSGVITGELFF. As DNA, the CDR3 is TGCGCCAGCAGCTGGTCGGGAGTGATCACCGGGGAGCTGTTTTTT. The genes are TRBV5-1 and TRBJ2-2; possible D gene TRBD2, 6 bases. The V gene lost 3 bases and the J gene lost 4 bases, with 13 bases spanning the gap. This CDR3 is built from 15 residues. The germline gives CDR1 SGHRS, CDR2 YFSETQ.

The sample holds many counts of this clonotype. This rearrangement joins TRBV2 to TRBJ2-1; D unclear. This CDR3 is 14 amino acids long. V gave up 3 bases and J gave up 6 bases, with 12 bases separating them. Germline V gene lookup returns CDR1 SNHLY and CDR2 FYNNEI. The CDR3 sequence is CASSDTVGTNEQFF. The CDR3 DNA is TGTGCCAGCAGTGACACAGTGGGAACCAATGAGCAGTTCTTC. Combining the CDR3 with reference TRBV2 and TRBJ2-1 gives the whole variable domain EPEVTQTPSHQVTQMGQEVILRCVPISNHLYFYWYRQILGQKVEFLVSFYNNEISEKSEIFDDQFSVERPDGSNFTLKIRSTKLEDSAMYFCASSDTVGTNEQFFGPGTRLTVL.

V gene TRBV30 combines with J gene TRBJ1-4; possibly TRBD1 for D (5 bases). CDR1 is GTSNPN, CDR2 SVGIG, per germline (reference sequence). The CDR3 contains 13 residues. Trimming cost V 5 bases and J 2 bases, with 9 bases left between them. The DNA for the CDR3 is TGTGCCTGGTCTCGGGACACTAATGAAAAACTGTTTTTT. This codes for CAWSRDTNEKLFF.

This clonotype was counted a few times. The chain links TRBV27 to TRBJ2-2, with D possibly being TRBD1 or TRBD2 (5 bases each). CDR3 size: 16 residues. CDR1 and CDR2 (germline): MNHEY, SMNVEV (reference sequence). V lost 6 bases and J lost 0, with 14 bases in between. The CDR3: CASSQMGRSNTGELFF. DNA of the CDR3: TGTGCCAGCAGCCAGATGGGACGTTCGAACACCGGGGAGCTGTTTTTT.

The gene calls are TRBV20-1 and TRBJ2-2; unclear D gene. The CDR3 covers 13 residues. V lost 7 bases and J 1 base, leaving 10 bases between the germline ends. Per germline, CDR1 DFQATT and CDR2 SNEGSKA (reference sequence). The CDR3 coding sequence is TGCAGTGGCCGAACGGGGAACACCGGGGAGCTGTTTTTT. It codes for CSGRTGNTGELFF.

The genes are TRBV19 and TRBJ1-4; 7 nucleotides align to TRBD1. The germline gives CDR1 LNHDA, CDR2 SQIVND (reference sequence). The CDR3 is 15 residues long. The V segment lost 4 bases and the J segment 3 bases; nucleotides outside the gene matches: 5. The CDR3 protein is CASSTHGTANEKLFF. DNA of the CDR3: TGTGCCAGTAGTACCCACGGGACAGCTAATGAAAAACTGTTTTTT.

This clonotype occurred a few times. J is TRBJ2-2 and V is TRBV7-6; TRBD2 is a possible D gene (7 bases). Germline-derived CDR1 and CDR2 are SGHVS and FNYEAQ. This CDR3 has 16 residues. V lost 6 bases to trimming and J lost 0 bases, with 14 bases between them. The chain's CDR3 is CASRGGQVTNTGELFF. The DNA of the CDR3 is TGTGCCAGCAGGGGGGGGCAGGTTACGAACACCGGGGAGCTGTTTTTT.

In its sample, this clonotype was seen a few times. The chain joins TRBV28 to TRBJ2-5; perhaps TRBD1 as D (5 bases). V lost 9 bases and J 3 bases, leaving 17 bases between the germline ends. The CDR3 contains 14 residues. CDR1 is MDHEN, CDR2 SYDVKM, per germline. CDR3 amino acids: CARTDEAFKETQYF. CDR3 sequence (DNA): TGTGCCAGGACAGACGAAGCCTTTAAAGAGACCCAGTACTTC.

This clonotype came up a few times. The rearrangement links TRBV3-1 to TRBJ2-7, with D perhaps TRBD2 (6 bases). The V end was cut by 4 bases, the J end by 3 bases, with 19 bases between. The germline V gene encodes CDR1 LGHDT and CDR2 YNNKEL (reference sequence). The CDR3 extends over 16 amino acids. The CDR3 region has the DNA TGTGCCAGCAGCCGCGAAGGAGGGGCCCTCTTCTACGAGCAGTACTTC. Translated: CASSREGGALFYEQYF.

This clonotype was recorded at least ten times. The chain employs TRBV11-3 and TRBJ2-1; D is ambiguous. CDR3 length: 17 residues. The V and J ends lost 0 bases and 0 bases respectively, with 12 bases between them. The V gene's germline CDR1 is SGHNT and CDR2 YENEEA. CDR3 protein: CASSLDLGPASYNEQFF. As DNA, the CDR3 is TGTGCCAGCAGCTTAGATCTGGGCCCGGCCTCCTACAATGAGCAGTTCTTC.

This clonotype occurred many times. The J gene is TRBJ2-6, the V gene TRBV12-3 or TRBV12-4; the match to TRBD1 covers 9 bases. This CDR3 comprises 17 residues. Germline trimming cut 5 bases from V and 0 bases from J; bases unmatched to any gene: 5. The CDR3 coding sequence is TGTGCCAGCAGTACAGGGGGCACCAGCTCTGGGGCCAACGTCCTGACTTTC. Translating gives CASSTGGTSSGANVLTF.

The CDR3 DNA reads as TGCAGCGCCCCCGGGACAGGTTACGGTGGGCAGTTCTTC. The encoded protein is CSAPGTGYGGQFF. The chain uses TRBV29-1 and TRBJ2-1; 8 bases fit TRBD1. CDR3 length equals 13 residues. V shed 7 bases and J 12 bases; nucleotides not matched to a gene: 14. Germline CDR1 SQVTM, CDR2 ANQGSEA.

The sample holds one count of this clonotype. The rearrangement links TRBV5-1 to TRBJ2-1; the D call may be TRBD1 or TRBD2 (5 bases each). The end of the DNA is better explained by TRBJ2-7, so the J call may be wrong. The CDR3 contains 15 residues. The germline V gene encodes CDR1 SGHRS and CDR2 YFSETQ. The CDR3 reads CASSLAGREYNEQYF. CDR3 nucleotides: TGCGCCAGCAGCTTGGCGGGACGGGAATACAATGAGCAGTACTTC.

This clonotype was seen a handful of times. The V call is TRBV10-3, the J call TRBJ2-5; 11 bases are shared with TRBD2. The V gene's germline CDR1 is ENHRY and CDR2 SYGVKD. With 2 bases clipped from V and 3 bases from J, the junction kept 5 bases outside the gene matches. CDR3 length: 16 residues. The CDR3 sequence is CAISERVTSGKETQYF. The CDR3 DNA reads TGTGCCATCAGTGAGAGGGTGACTAGCGGGAAAGAGACCCAGTACTTC.

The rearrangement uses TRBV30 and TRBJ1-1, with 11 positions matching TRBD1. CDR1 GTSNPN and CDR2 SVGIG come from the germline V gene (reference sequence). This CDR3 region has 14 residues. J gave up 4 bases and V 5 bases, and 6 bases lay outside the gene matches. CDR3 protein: CAWGTGTGGTEAFF. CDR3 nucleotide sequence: TGTGCCTGGGGGACCGGGACAGGGGGCACTGAAGCTTTCTTT.

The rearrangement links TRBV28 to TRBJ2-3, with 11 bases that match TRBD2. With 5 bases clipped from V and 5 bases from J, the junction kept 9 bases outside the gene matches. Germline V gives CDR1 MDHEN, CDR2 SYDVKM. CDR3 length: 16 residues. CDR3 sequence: CASSPVAGGPGDTQYF. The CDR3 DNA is TGTGCCAGCAGTCCAGTAGCGGGAGGGCCCGGAGATACGCAGTATTTT.

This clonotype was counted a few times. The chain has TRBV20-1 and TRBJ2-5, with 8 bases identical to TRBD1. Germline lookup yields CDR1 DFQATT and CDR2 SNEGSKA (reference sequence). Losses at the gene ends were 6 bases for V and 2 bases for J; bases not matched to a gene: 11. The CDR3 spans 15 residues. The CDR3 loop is CSAIPGTGLQETQYF. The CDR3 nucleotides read TGCAGTGCCATCCCCGGGACAGGCTTACAAGAGACCCAGTACTTC.

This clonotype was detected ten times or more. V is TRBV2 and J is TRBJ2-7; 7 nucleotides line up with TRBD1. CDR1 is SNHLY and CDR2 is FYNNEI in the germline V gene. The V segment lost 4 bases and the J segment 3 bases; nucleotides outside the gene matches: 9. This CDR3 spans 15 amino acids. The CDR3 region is CASSATGTDYYEQYF. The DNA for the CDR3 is TGTGCCAGCAGTGCCACCGGGACAGATTACTACGAGCAGTACTTC.

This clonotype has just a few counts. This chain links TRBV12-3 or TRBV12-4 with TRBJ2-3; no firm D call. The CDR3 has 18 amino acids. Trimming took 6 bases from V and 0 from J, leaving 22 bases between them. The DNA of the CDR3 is TGTGCCAGCAGACGAGAAGGCCTTCGGGTGAGGAGCACAGATACGCAGTATTTT. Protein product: CASRREGLRVRSTDTQYF.

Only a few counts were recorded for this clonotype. The CDR3 sequence is CASSSTRKSDTQYF. The CDR3 DNA follows: TGCGCCAGCAGCTCGACCCGCAAGTCAGATACGCAGTATTTT. V gene TRBV5-1 combines with J gene TRBJ2-3, with D uncertain. Trimming stripped 3 bases from V and 4 bases from J, with 12 bases between. Germline V lookup: CDR1 SGHRS, CDR2 YFSETQ. This CDR3 contains 14 residues.

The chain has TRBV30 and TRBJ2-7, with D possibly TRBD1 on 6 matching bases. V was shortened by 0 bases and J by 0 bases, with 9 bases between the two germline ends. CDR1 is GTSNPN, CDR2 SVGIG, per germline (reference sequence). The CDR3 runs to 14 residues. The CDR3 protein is CAWSVGQSSYEQYF. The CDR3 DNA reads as TGTGCCTGGAGTGTAGGACAGAGCTCCTACGAGCAGTACTTC.